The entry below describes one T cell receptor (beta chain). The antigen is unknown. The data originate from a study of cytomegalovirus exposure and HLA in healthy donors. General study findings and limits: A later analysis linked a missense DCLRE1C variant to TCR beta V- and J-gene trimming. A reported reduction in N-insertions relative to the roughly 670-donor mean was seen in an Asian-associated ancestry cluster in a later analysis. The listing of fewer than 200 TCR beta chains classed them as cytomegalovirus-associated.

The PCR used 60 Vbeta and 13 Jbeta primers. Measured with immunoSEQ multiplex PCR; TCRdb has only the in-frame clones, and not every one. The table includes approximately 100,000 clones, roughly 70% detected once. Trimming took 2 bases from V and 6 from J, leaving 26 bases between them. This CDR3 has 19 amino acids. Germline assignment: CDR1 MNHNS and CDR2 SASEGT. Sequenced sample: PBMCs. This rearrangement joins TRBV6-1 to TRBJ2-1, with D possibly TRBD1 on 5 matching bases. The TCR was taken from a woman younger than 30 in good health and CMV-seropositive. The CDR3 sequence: CASSEWPAWAPLRGNEQFF. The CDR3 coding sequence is TGTGCCAGCAGTGAATGGCCAGCGTGGGCACCCCTTAGGGGCAATGAGCAGTTCTTC.